This is a list of T cell receptor beta chains from one sample in a study of radiation and T cells in renal cell carcinoma. Here immunoSEQ multiplex PCR was the method, and the copy in TCRdb shows in-frame clones only, minus some. This table holds about 130,000 clones, 70% to 90% found once. Sequenced here: blood, sampled from a patient whose treatment included radiotherapy and nephrectomy. Every receptor here comes from a woman in her sixties with renal cell carcinoma. CDR3s include the opening cysteine and the closing phenylalanine or tryptophan. A D gene is named only where the DNA matches it firmly. Clone size is stated in some rows and not others, as once, few, many or a class when expanded.

CDR3aa,CDR3nt,abundance,v_gene,j_gene,d_gene
CASSRQGVGDTQYF,TGTGCCAGCAGCCGACAGGGGGTTGGGGATACGCAGTATTTT,.,TRBV5-4,TRBJ2-3,TRBD1
CASSNLGTGFGYTF,TGTGCCAGCAGTAACCTCGGGACAGGGTTTGGCTACACCTTC,.,TRBV6-1,TRBJ1-2,TRBD1
CASSRRLAGGVETQYF,TGTGCCAGTAGTCGCCGACTAGCGGGGGGGGTAGAGACCCAGTACTTC,.,TRBV19,TRBJ2-5,TRBD2
CASSLALGHSNTEAFF,TGTGCCAGCAGCTTGGCTTTGGGGCATTCGAACACTGAAGCTTTCTTT,.,TRBV5-8,TRBJ1-1,.
CSVLGQGPGELFF,TGCAGCGTTTTGGGACAGGGGCCCGGGGAGCTGTTTTTT,.,TRBV29-1,TRBJ2-2,TRBD1
CASSDDSAMNTEAFF,TGTGCCAGCAGCGATGACAGCGCTATGAACACTGAAGCTTTCTTT,.,TRBV5-8,TRBJ1-1,.
CASSPQRFGAGLNTDTQYF,TGTGCCAGCAGTCCACAGCGGTTCGGGGCGGGGCTCAACACAGATACGCAGTATTTT,.,TRBV2,TRBJ2-3,.
CASSPAGSQETQYF,TGTGCCAGCTCACCGGCAGGGTCGCAAGAGACCCAGTACTTC,.,TRBV18,TRBJ2-5,.
CASSLVGYEQFF,TGCGCCAGCAGCTTGGTCGGGTACGAGCAGTTCTTC,.,TRBV5-1,TRBJ2-1,.
CAGETSGSNEQLF,TGTGCCGGCGAGACTAGCGGGAGCAATGAGCAGCTCTTC,.,TRBV30,TRBJ2-1,TRBD2
CSVAKESGTKQYF,TGCAGCGTCGCGAAGGAGTCCGGGACTAAGCAGTACTTC,once,TRBV29-1,TRBJ2-7,TRBD2
CASSFTSFTTNEKLFF,TGTGCCAGCAGCTTTACTTCGTTTACAACTAATGAAAAACTGTTTTTT,.,TRBV5-5,TRBJ1-4,.
CASSLIGSGNTIYF,TGTGCCAGCAGCCTCATAGGATCTGGAAACACCATATATTTT,.,TRBV5-6,TRBJ1-3,.
CASSGTGGNQPQHF,TGTGCCAGCAGTGGGACAGGCGGGAATCAGCCCCAGCATTTT,.,TRBV6-5,TRBJ1-5,TRBD1
CASSPPGGAAEAFF,TGTGCCAGCAGCCCACCGGGGGGCGCTGCTGAAGCTTTCTTT,.,TRBV6-5,TRBJ1-1,.
CASSVGGQTYNEQFF,TGTGCCAGCAGCGTGGGGGGACAGACCTACAATGAGCAGTTCTTC,.,TRBV9,TRBJ2-1,.
CASSEGGGLVNTEAFF,TGTGCCAGCAGTGAAGGGGGGGGGCTGGTGAACACTGAAGCTTTCTTT,.,TRBV6-1,TRBJ1-1,.
CASSPDRDEQFF,TGCGCCAGCAGCCCTGACAGGGATGAGCAGTTCTTC,.,TRBV4-1,TRBJ2-1,TRBD1
CASTPGPRGNEQFF,TGCGCCAGCACTCCGGGGCCACGGGGAAATGAGCAGTTCTTC,.,TRBV5-1,TRBJ2-1,.
CASSSTTSTDTQYF,TGCGCCAGCAGCTCCACTACCAGCACAGATACGCAGTATTTT,.,TRBV5-1,TRBJ2-3,.
CASSLVTPPHSPLHF,TGTGCCAGCAGCTTAGTTACCCCGCCTCATTCACCCCTCCACTTT,.,TRBV11-2,TRBJ1-6,.
CASTPGTPTNTEAFF,TGTGCCAGTACCCCAGGGACACCTACAAACACTGAAGCTTTCTTT,.,TRBV19,TRBJ1-1,.
CATSLDRSGANVLTF,TGTGCCACCAGCCTCGACAGGTCTGGGGCCAACGTCCTGACTTTC,.,TRBV15,TRBJ2-6,.
CASSLTGTSYEQYF,TGTGCCAGCTCACTTACCGGGACATCCTACGAGCAGTACTTC,few,TRBV18,TRBJ2-7,.
CASSLRGSYNEQFF,TGTGCCAGCAGTCTAAGGGGATCCTACAATGAGCAGTTCTTC,.,TRBV11-1,TRBJ2-1,.
CASSTDQGNQPQHF,TGTGCCAGCAGTACTGATCAGGGCAATCAGCCCCAGCATTTT,.,TRBV6-1,TRBJ1-5,.
CASSIGGGLYEQYF,TGTGCCAGTAGTATAGGGGGCGGACTATACGAGCAGTACTTC,.,TRBV19,TRBJ2-7,.
CASSEYYKNTEAFF,TGTGCCAGCAGTGAATATTACAAGAACACTGAAGCTTTCTTT,.,TRBV6-1,TRBJ1-1,.
CASSQVMWGGQPQHF,TGCGCCAGCAGCCAAGTAATGTGGGGCGGTCAGCCCCAGCATTTT,.,TRBV4-1,TRBJ1-5,.
CASSLGNRVAEQYF,TGTGCCAGCAGCCTCGGGAACAGGGTGGCCGAGCAGTACTTC,.,TRBV9,TRBJ2-7,.